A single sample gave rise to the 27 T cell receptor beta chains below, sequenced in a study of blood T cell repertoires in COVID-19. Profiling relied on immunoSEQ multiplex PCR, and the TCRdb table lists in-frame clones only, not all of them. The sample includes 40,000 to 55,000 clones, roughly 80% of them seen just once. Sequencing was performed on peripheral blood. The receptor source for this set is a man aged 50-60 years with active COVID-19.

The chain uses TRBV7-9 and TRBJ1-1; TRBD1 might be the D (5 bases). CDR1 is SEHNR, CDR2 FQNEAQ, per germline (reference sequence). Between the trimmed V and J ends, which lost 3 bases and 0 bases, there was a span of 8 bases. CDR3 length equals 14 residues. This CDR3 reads CASSFATVNTEAFF. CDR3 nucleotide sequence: TGTGCCAGCAGCTTCGCGACAGTGAACACTGAAGCTTTCTTT.

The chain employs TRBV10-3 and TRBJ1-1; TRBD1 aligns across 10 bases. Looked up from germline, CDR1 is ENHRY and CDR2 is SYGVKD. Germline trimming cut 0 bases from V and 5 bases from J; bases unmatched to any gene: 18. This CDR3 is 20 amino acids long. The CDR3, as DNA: TGTGCCATCAGTGAGTCTCGGTTAGCAGGAGACAGGGGGCTTCGAACTGAAGCTTTCTTT. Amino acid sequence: CAISESRLAGDRGLRTEAFF.

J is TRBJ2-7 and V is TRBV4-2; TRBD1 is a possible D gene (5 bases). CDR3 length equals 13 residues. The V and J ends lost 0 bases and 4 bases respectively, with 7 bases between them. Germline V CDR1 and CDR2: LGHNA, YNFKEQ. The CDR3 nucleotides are TGTGCCAGCAGCCAAGAACCAGGGTACGAGCAGTACTTC. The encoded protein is CASSQEPGYEQYF.

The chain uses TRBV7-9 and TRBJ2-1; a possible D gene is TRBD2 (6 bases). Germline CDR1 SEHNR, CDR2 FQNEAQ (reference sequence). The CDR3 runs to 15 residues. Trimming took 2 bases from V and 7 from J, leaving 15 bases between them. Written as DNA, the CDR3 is TGTGCCAGCAGCTTATCGGGGGACTTAATTAATGAGCAGTTCTTC. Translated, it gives CASSLSGDLINEQFF.

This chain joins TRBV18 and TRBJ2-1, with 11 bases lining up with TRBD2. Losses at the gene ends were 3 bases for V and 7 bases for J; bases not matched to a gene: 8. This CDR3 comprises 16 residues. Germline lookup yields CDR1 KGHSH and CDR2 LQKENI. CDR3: CASSPPSGGLGNEQFF. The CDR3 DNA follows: TGTGCCAGCTCACCGCCTAGCGGGGGGCTTGGGAATGAGCAGTTCTTC. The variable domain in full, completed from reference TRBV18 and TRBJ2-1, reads NAGVMQNPRHLVRRRGQEARLRCSPMKGHSHVYWYRQLPEEGLKFMVYLQKENIIDESGMPKERFSAEFPKEGPSILRIQQVVRGDSAAYFCASSPPSGGLGNEQFFGPGTRLTVL.

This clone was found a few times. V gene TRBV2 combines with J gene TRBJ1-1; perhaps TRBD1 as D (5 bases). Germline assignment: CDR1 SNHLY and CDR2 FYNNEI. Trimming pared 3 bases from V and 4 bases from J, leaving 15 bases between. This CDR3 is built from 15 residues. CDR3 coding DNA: TGTGCCAGCAGTGAGGGTTTATCGGGGGGCACTGAAGCTTTCTTT. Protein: CASSEGLSGGTEAFF.

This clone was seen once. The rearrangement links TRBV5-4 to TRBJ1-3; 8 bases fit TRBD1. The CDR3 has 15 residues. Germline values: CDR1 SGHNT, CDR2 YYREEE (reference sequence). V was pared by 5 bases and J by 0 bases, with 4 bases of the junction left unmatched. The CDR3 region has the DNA TGTGCCAGCAGTTGGACAGGGAACTCTGGAAACACCATATATTTT. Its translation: CASSWTGNSGNTIYF.

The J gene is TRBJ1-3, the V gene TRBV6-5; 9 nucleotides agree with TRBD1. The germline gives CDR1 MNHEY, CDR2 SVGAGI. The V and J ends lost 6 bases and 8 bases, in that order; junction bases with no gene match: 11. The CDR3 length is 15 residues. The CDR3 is CASSRRTGDRDTIYF. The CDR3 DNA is TGTGCCAGCAGCCGCAGGACAGGGGACAGGGACACCATATATTTT.

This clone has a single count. DNA for the CDR3: TGCGCCAGCAGCCTAAACACCTTCCATCAGCCCCAGCATTTT. Protein product: CASSLNTFHQPQHF. The chain couples TRBV4-1 to TRBJ1-5; D is undetermined. Trimming pared 4 bases from V and 5 bases from J, leaving 12 bases between. Germline assignment: CDR1 MGHRA and CDR2 YSYEKL. The CDR3 consists of 14 residues.

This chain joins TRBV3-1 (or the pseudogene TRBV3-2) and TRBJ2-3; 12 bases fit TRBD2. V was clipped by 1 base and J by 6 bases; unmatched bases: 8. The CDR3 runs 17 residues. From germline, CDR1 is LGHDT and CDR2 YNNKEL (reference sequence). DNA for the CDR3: TGTGCCAGCAGCCAAGCCGGGGGACTAGCGGGTCGCGATACGCAGTATTTT. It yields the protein CASSQAGGLAGRDTQYF.

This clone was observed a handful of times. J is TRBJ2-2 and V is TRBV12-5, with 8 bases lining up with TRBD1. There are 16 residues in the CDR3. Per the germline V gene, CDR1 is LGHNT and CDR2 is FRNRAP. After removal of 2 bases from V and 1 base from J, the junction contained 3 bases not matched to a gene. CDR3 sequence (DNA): TGTGCTAGTGGTTTGCGGACAGGGAGGAACACCGGGGAGCTGTTTTTT. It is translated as CASGLRTGRNTGELFF.

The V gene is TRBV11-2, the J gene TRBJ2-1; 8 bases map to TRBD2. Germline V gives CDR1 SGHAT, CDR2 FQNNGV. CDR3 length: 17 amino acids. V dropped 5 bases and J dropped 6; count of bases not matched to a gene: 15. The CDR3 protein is CASSPELPPGGGNEQFF. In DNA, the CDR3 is TGTGCCAGCAGCCCCGAGTTACCCCCGGGGGGGGGCAATGAGCAGTTCTTC.

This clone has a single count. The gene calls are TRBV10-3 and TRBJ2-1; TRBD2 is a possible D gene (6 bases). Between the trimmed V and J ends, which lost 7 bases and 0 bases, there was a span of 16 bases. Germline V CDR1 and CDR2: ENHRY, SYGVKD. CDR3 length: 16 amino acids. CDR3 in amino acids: CAITRGGVHSYNEQFF. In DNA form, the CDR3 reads TGTGCCATCACCCGGGGCGGGGTCCACTCCTACAATGAGCAGTTCTTC.

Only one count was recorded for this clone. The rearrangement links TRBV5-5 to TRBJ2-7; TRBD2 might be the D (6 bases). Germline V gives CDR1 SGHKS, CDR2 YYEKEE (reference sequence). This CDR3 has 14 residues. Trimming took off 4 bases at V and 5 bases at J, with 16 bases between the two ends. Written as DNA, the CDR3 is TGTGCCAGCAGCGCATCCCTAGCGTTCCACGAGCAGTACTTC. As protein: CASSASLAFHEQYF.

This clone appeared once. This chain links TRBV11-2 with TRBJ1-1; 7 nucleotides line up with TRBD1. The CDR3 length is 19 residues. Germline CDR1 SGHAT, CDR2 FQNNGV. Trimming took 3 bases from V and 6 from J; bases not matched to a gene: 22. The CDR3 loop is CASSFPAFKQGRGKAEAFF. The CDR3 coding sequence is TGTGCCAGCAGCTTCCCCGCCTTTAAACAGGGGAGAGGGAAAGCTGAAGCTTTCTTT.

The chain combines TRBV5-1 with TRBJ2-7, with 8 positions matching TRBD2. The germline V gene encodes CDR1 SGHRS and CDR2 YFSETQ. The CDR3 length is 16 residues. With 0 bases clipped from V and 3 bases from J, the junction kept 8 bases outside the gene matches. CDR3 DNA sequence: TGCGCCAGCAGCTTGGGGCTAGCGGGTTTCAGCTACGAGCAGTACTTC. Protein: CASSLGLAGFSYEQYF.

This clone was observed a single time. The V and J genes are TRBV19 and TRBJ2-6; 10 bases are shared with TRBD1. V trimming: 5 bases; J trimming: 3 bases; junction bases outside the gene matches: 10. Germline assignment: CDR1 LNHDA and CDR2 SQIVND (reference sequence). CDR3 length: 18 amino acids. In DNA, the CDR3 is TGTGCCAGTAGTTCTCGCGACAGGGGGCTTTATGGGGCCAACGTCCTGACTTTC. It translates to CASSSRDRGLYGANVLTF. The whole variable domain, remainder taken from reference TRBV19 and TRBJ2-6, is DGGITQSPKYLFRKEGQNVTLSCEQNLNHDAMYWYRQDPGQGLRLIYYSQIVNDFQKGDIAEGYSVSREKKESFPLTVTSAQKNPTAFYLCASSSRDRGLYGANVLTFGAGSRLTVL.

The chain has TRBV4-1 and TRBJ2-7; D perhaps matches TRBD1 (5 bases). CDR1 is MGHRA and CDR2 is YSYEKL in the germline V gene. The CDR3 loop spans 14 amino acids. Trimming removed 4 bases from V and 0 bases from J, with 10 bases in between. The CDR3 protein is CASSRVDNSYEQYF. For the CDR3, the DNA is TGCGCCAGCAGCCGAGTGGACAACTCCTACGAGCAGTACTTC.

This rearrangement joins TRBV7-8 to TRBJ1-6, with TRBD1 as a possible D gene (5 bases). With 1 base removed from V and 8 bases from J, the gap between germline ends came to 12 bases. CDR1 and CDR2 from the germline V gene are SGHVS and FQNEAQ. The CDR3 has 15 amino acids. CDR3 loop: CASSLGVGRDSPLHF. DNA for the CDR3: TGTGCCAGCAGCTTAGGAGTAGGCAGGGATTCACCCCTCCACTTT.

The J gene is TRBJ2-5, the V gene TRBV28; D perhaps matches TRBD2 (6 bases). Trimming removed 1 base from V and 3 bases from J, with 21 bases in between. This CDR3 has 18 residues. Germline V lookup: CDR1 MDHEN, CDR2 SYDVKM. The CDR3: CASSLSAGTMGTEETQYF. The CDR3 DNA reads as TGTGCCAGCAGTTTATCTGCAGGAACAATGGGGACTGAAGAGACCCAGTACTTC.

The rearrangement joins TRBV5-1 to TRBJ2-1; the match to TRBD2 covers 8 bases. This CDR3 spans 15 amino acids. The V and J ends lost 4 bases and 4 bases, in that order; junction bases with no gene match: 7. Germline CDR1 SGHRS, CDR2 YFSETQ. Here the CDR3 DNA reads TGCGCCAGCAGCCAAGTACTAGCGGAGTACAATGAGCAGTTCTTC. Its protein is CASSQVLAEYNEQFF. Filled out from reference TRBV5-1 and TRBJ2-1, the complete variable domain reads KAGVTQTPRYLIKTRGQQVTLSCSPISGHRSVSWYQQTPGQGLQFLFEYFSETQRNKGNFPGRFSGRQFSNSRSEMNVSTLELGDSALYLCASSQVLAEYNEQFFGPGTRLTVL.

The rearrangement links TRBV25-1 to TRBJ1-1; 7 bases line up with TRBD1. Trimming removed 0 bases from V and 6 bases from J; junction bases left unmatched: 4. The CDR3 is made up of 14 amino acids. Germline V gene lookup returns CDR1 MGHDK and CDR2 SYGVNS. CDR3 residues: CASSEYRQGPEAFF. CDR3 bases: TGTGCCAGCAGTGAATATAGACAGGGACCTGAAGCTTTCTTT.

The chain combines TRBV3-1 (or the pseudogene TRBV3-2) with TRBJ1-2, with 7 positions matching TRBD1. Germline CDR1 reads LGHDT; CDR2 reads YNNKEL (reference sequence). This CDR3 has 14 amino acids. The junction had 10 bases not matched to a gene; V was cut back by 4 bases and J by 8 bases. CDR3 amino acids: CASSRQGLKPGYTF. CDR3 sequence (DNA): TGTGCCAGCAGCCGACAGGGCCTTAAACCCGGCTACACCTTC.

CDR3 protein: CASRRQGAYEQYF. In DNA, the CDR3 is TGTGCCAGCAGACGGCAGGGGGCCTACGAGCAGTACTTC. The V gene is TRBV2, the J gene TRBJ2-7; 7 bases agree with TRBD1. There are 13 residues in the CDR3. Per the germline V gene, CDR1 is SNHLY and CDR2 is FYNNEI. V lost 6 bases, J lost 2 bases, and 4 bases stayed unmatched. The variable domain in full, with the rest retrieved from reference TRBV2 and TRBJ2-7, is EPEVTQTPSHQVTQMGQEVILRCVPISNHLYFYWYRQILGQKVEFLVSFYNNEISEKSEIFDDQFSVERPDGSNFTLKIRSTKLEDSAMYFCASRRQGAYEQYFGPGTRLTVT.

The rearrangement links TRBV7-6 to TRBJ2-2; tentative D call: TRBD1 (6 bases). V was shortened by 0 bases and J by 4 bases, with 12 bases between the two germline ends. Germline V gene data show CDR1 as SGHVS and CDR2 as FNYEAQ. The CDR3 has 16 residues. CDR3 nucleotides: TGTGCCAGCAGCTTAGCAGGGGGTATGGGCACCGGGGAGCTGTTTTTT. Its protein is CASSLAGGMGTGELFF.

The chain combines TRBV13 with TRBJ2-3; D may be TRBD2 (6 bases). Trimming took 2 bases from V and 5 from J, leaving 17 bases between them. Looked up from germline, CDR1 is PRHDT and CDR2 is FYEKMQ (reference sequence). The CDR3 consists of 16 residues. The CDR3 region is CASSLSTSRSKDTQYF. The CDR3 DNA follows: TGTGCCAGCAGCTTATCTACTAGCCGGTCGAAAGATACGCAGTATTTT. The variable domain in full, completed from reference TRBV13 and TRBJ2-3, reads AAGVIQSPRHLIKEKRETATLKCYPIPRHDTVYWYQQGPGQDPQFLISFYEKMQSDKGSIPDRFSAQQFSDYHSELNMSSLELGDSALYFCASSLSTSRSKDTQYFGPGTRLTVL.

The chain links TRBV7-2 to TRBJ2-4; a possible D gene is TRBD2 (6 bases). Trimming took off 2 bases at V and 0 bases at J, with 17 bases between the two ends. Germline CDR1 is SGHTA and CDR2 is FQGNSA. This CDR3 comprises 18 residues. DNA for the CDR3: TGTGCCAGCAGCTTAATGCAGGGTGGGAGGATAGCCAAAAACATTCAGTACTTC. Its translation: CASSLMQGGRIAKNIQYF. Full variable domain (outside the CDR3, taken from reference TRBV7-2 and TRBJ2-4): GAGVSQSPSNKVTEKGKDVELRCDPISGHTALYWYRQSLGQGLEFLIYFQGNSAPDKSGLPSDRFSAERTGGSVSTLTIQRTQQEDSAVYLCASSLMQGGRIAKNIQYFGAGTRLSVL.